What follows describes a single T cell receptor (beta chain). At one of its ends the junction is not consistent with the germline gene, which may arise from a read error. CDR1 LNHNV and CDR2 YYDKDF come from the germline V gene (reference sequence). The CDR3 sequence is 17 residues long. These data are taken from a study of radiotherapy plus CTLA-4 blockade in lung cancer. On the study more broadly: Disease control was present in 30% to 40% of patients, and objective responses in around 18%.

Produced via immunoSEQ multiplex PCR; TCRdb's table is partial and in-frame only. The table lists approximately 80,000 clones, about four fifths of them singletons. The receptor's source is a human donor with non-small cell lung cancer who had stable disease on radiotherapy plus ipilimumab. This chain uses TRBV15 with TRBJ1-1; D is possibly TRBD1 (6 bases). The sample was peripheral blood, taken from a patient treated with radiotherapy plus ipilimumab. In DNA, the CDR3 is TGTGCCACCGGCAGAGGGGGGGGCGGACTGTCGAACACTGAAGCTTTCTTT. Its translation: CATGRGGGGLSNTEAFF. Combining the CDR3 with reference TRBV15 and TRBJ1-1 gives the whole variable domain DAMVIQNPRYQVTQFGKPVTLSCSQTLNHNVMYWYQQKSSQAPKLLFHYYDKDFNNEADTPDNFQSRRPNTSFCFLDIRSPGLGDTAMYLCATGRGGGGLSNTEAFFGQGTRLTVV.